This T cell receptor (beta chain) was observed in a study of T cell repertoires in cytomegalovirus infection. Looking at the study overall: Both a matching HLA type and CMV infection were indicated by public TCR beta signatures. Study-wide results and limits: The ex vivo response was dominated by HLA-C-restricted CMV-specific TCR beta clonotypes.

A single record per CDR3 protein comes from TCRdb applying MiXCR to the reads. This table has some 440,000 distinct CDR3 sequences, roughly a third appearing once. CDR3 length: 15 residues. The V end was cut by 6 bases, the J end by 0 bases, with 12 bases between. This clonotype was observed at least ten times. No antigen is known for it. The chain recombines TRBV12-3 or TRBV12-4 with TRBJ1-3, with D possibly matching TRBD1 (6 bases). Sequenced input: PBMCs. This sequence was found in a human donor in good health (CMV status not recorded). Some clones in this sample may be carry-over from other donors' samples. CDR3 amino acids: CASSQGQFSGNTIYF. The DNA of the CDR3 is TGTGCCAGCAGCCAAGGACAGTTCTCTGGAAACACCATATATTTT.